This T cell receptor beta chain was sequenced during a study of cytomegalovirus exposure and HLA in healthy donors. V was clipped by 4 bases and J by 8 bases, with 11 bases between them. Germline CDR1 reads SGHTA; CDR2 reads FQGNSA. This CDR3 is 13 amino acids long. Use of 60 Vbeta and 13 Jbeta primers characterized the PCR. Clones were read by immunoSEQ multiplex PCR, and TCRdb kept only the in-frame ones, dropping some. The data show approximately 150,000 clones, with about 72% seen just once and approximately 1.4% held by the top ten. The chain couples TRBV7-2 to TRBJ1-4; possible D gene TRBD1, 6 bases. The sample comprised PBMCs. This sequence was found in a man in his sixties in good health and CMV-seronegative. CDR3 protein: CASSWAGEEKLFF. The CDR3, as DNA: TGTGCCAGCAGCTGGGCAGGGGAGGAAAAACTGTTTTTT.